What follows describes a single T cell receptor (beta chain). This specimen comes from a study of blood T cell repertoires in COVID-19. Study-wide context: Samples of COVID-19 (acute and convalescent) were obtained from the United States, Italy and Spain. Sources were T cells, B-cell-depleted T cells, or PBMCs; the material itself was cDNA or gDNA.

Patients in Seattle were enrolled during active infection, then followed longitudinally. Only in-frame clones appear in the TCRdb table, and some are missing; sequencing was by immunoSEQ multiplex PCR. The repertoire consists of roughly 340,000 clones, with 88% occurring once and the leading ten covering more than 5.5%. The source is a woman aged 70 to 79 with COVID-19, enrolled during active disease. The specimen sequenced was peripheral blood.

CDR3 DNA: TGTGCCAGCAGTATTTCCATCACAGATACGCAGTATTTT. Protein sequence: CASSISITDTQYF. The chain couples TRBV6-4 to TRBJ2-3; no clear D gene. Per germline, CDR1 MRHNA and CDR2 SNTAGT. The CDR3 runs to 13 residues. V lost 5 bases to trimming and J lost 2 bases, with 8 bases between them.